Shown below are 9 T cell receptor beta chains from a single sample sequenced in a study of siplizumab effects on memory and regulatory T cells (dated by TCRdb to between 2018 and 2021). The library was made by the immunoSEQ multiplex PCR assay. TCRdb carries this immuneACCESS record with in-frame sequences only. Its versions omit some clonotypes, under half of them owing to an unresolved V gene in the studies checked, with the rest unexplained. For this sample the table gives about 100,000 clones, of which about 91% were detected only once. In total, the top ten clones hold less than 0.85% of the sample. Sequencing was carried out using Tregs sorted from blood. The receptors were gathered from a human donor in good health.

V gene TRBV6-1 combines with J gene TRBJ2-4; 8 bases agree with TRBD2. The V segment lost 10 bases and the J segment 4 bases; nucleotides outside the gene matches: 9. The CDR3 consists of 14 residues. Germline V gene lookup returns CDR1 MNHNS and CDR2 SASEGT. DNA of the CDR3: TGTGCCACATCTGCGGGAGGCTCAAAAAACATTCAGTACTTC. As protein: CATSAGGSKNIQYF.

On this clone itself: Other DNA sequences in this sample translate to the same CDR3. This sequence joins TRBV28 and TRBJ2-3; unclear D gene. The CDR3 sequence is 12 residues long. Germline loops: CDR1 MDHEN, CDR2 SYDVKM. V was pared by 5 bases and J by 0 bases, with 3 bases between. CDR3 residues: CASSLSTDTQYF. The CDR3 bases are TGTGCCAGCAGTCTGAGCACAGATACGCAGTATTTT.

V and J are TRBV7-3 and TRBJ2-5, with D maybe TRBD1 (5 bases). The V and J ends lost 3 bases and 7 bases respectively, with 12 bases between them. Germline V gene lookup returns CDR1 SGHTA and CDR2 FQGTGA. CDR3 length equals 13 residues. The CDR3 reads CASSFDSDATQYF. CDR3 DNA sequence: TGTGCCAGCAGCTTTGACAGCGACGCGACCCAGTACTTC.

The gene calls are TRBV5-4 and TRBJ2-1; no clear D gene. The CDR3 extends over 17 amino acids. Germline V gene sequence: CDR1 SGHNT, CDR2 YYREEE (reference sequence). V was pared by 0 bases and J by 0 bases, with 13 bases between. CDR3 nucleotides: TGTGCCAGCAGCTTGGAAGGTACCGCTACCTCCTACAATGAGCAGTTCTTC. This gives the protein CASSLEGTATSYNEQFF.

The gene calls are TRBV7-9 and TRBJ1-1; weak D call: TRBD1 (6 bases). The germline V gene has CDR1 SEHNR and CDR2 FQNEAQ (reference sequence). Trimming took off 0 bases at V and 4 bases at J, with 12 bases between the two ends. The CDR3 runs 15 residues. CDR3: CASSLAQGGGTEAFF. CDR3 in DNA: TGTGCCAGCAGCTTAGCACAGGGAGGGGGCACTGAAGCTTTCTTT.

The chain couples TRBV4-1 to TRBJ2-3; TRBD2 might be the D (6 bases). V was shortened by 4 bases and J by 6 bases, with 23 bases between the two germline ends. Looked up from germline, CDR1 is MGHRA and CDR2 is YSYEKL. The CDR3 is 17 residues long. CDR3 DNA sequence: TGCGCCAGCAGCCGCTCGGGGGTAGCCCGACGGGGGGATACGCAGTATTTT. Protein sequence: CASSRSGVARRGDTQYF.

The chain carries TRBV4-1 and TRBJ2-3; D not certain. Germline V gene sequence: CDR1 MGHRA, CDR2 YSYEKL. The CDR3 spans 14 residues. V lost 4 bases to trimming and J lost 2 bases, with 10 bases between them. The CDR3 DNA is TGCGCCAGCAGCCCAGTACCAACCACAGATACGCAGTATTTT. This gives the protein CASSPVPTTDTQYF.

This chain links TRBV6-1 with TRBJ1-2; 11 bases map to TRBD1. The CDR3 is made up of 13 amino acids. Germline V gives CDR1 MNHNS, CDR2 SASEGT. Trimming removed 11 bases from V and 8 bases from J; junction bases left unmatched: 10. CDR3 DNA: TGTGCCGGACGGGACAGGGGGTGGGTCGGCTACACCTTC. Encoded protein: CAGRDRGWVGYTF.

The rearrangement links TRBV28 to TRBJ2-7; D possibly corresponds to TRBD2 (7 bases). Trimming stripped 2 bases from V and 3 bases from J, with 14 bases between. The CDR3 contains 15 residues. CDR1 and CDR2 from the germline V gene are MDHEN and SYDVKM. Written as DNA, the CDR3 is TGTGCCAGCAGTTTAGGTTTAGGGGGGGGCTACGAGCAGTACTTC. As protein: CASSLGLGGGYEQYF.